The source of this T cell receptor (beta chain) is a study of identifying expanded T cells in peripheral blood. TCRdb keeps only in-frame clones here, not all; method: immunoSEQ multiplex PCR. The sample consists of tens of thousands of clones, 85% of them appearing once. Study-wide results and caveats: Clone count variance between roughly two-week samples rose with total template count.

As regards this clone: The antigen is unknown.

CDR1 and CDR2 (germline): SGHVS, FQNEAQ. The CDR3 loop spans 13 amino acids. The junction had 4 bases not matched to a gene; V was cut back by 6 bases and J by 4 bases. Collection occurred without any documented infections or immune events in donors. Sequencing was carried out using blood. The V and J genes are TRBV7-8 and TRBJ2-3; 7 bases agree with TRBD1. This receptor was obtained from a person aged 18-70 years in good health. CDR3 protein: CASRLQGSDTQYF. The CDR3 nucleotides are TGTGCCAGCAGACTACAGGGGTCAGATACGCAGTATTTT.